This TCR beta chain was recorded in a study of T cell changes during pregnancy in multiple sclerosis. TCRdb keeps only in-frame clones here, not all; method: immunoSEQ multiplex PCR. The sample has approximately 130,000 clones; over 85% are singletons. The CDR3 length is 13 residues. Germline V gene lookup returns CDR1 SNHLY and CDR2 FYNNEI. V shed 6 bases and J shed 2 bases, with 8 bases lying between them. The V gene is TRBV2, the J gene TRBJ1-3; D possibly corresponds to TRBD1 (5 bases). The sequence came from a female donor with multiple sclerosis, enrolled in a pregnancy study. The specimen was peripheral blood, collected before pregnancy. CDR3 bases: TGTGCCAGCAGATCAGGGACTGGAAACACCATATATTTT. Protein: CASRSGTGNTIYF.